Shown below are 16 T cell receptor beta chains from a single sample sequenced in a study of vaccination and CD4 T cells after COVID-19. An Oncomine TCR Beta short-read assay was used to sequence the DNA from cultured CD4+ T cells. TCRdb fed the PCR reads into MiXCR, producing one record per CDR3 protein. Of approximately 16,000 distinct CDR3 sequences detected, approximately 57% appear once; the ten largest clones hold over 7.5%. Treatment: approximately nine-day PBMC culture with coronavirus spike peptide pools or control peptides (ViraFEST assay). Their antigens are not known. The sample was CD4+ T cells from blood, cultured in vitro. These receptors came from a human donor who had recovered from COVID-19.

This clonotype has just one count. V and J are TRBV2 and TRBJ1-6; TRBD1 agrees at 9 bases. This CDR3 has 14 residues. Germline-derived CDR1 and CDR2 are SNHLY and FYNNEI. J was trimmed by 7 bases and V by 8 bases; bases with no gene match: 6. CDR3 sequence (DNA): TGTGCCAGCCGTAAGGGACAGGGAAATTCACCCCTCCACTTT. Translated: CASRKGQGNSPLHF.

The chain uses TRBV4-1 and TRBJ2-3; D gene uncertain. Trimming removed 8 bases from V and 4 bases from J, with 22 bases in between. The CDR3 consists of 16 residues. The germline CDR1 and CDR2 sequences are MGHRA and YSYEKL. In DNA, the CDR3 is TGCGCCAGCGGCGGCGTAGGCTTTTTCGAGCCAGATACGCAGTATTTT. Encoded protein: CASGGVGFFEPDTQYF.

The rearrangement uses TRBV12-3 or TRBV12-4 and TRBJ2-5, with D tentatively TRBD2 (6 bases). The CDR3 sequence is 14 residues long. V lost 4 bases, J lost 3 bases, and 12 bases lay in between. Here the CDR3 reads CASSYGSGEETQYF. The CDR3 region has the DNA TGTGCCAGCAGTTATGGTAGCGGAGAAGAGACCCAGTACTTC.

The chain links TRBV12-3 or TRBV12-4 to TRBJ1-6, with a weak D call TRBD1 (5 bases). The CDR3 totals 16 residues. The V end was cut by 5 bases, the J end by 2 bases, with 13 bases between. DNA of the CDR3: TGTGCCAGCAGTCCCGGGGGGGGAACCTATAATTCACCCCTCCACTTT. This sequence encodes CASSPGGGTYNSPLHF.

The V gene is TRBV11-3, the J gene TRBJ1-6; D is ambiguous. V was cut by 4 bases and J by 14 bases, with 15 bases left in between. CDR1 and CDR2 (germline): SGHNT, YENEEA. The CDR3 is 13 amino acids. The CDR3 sequence: CASSWPREKALHF. The CDR3 DNA reads TGTGCCAGCAGCTGGCCCCGGGAGAAAGCCCTCCACTTT.

This clonotype has a handful of counts. The V call is TRBV2, the J call TRBJ1-1; D call uncertain. Germline CDR1 SNHLY, CDR2 FYNNEI. This CDR3 spans 14 amino acids. Trimming removed 8 bases at V and 1 base at J, with 14 bases between. In nucleotides, the CDR3 is TGTGCCAGCCGGGGAGTATCCTCGAACACTGAAGCTTTCTTT. Its protein product is CASRGVSSNTEAFF. Supplemented by reference TRBV2 and TRBJ1-1, the full variable domain reads EPEVTQTPSHQVTQMGQEVILRCVPISNHLYFYWYRQILGQKVEFLVSFYNNEISEKSEIFDDQFSVERPDGSNFTLKIRSTKLEDSAMYFCASRGVSSNTEAFFGQGTRLTVV.

The J gene is TRBJ1-1, the V gene TRBV5-1; 7 bases align to TRBD1. In germline, CDR1 is SGHRS, CDR2 YFSETQ. The CDR3 is 15 residues long. The V segment lost 4 bases and the J segment 3 bases; nucleotides outside the gene matches: 9. The CDR3 DNA reads TGCGCCAGCAGCCTTAACAGGGGTTTGTACACTGAAGCTTTCTTT. Translating it yields CASSLNRGLYTEAFF.

V is TRBV24-1 and J is TRBJ2-7, with D tentatively TRBD2 (5 bases). The CDR3 contains 13 residues. Trimming took off 6 bases at V and 4 bases at J, with 12 bases between the two ends. Germline V gene data show CDR1 as KGHDR and CDR2 as SFDVKD. This chain's CDR3 is CATSRRSGYEQYF. The DNA of the CDR3 is TGTGCCACCAGTAGGCGGAGCGGTTACGAGCAGTACTTC.

This sequence joins TRBV7-2 and TRBJ2-7, with 10 positions matching TRBD2. Germline V gene data show CDR1 as SGHTA and CDR2 as FQGNSA. The trim removed 5 bases at V and 3 bases at J, leaving 4 bases unmatched. CDR3 size: 14 residues. This chain's CDR3 is CASSRRTSGYEQYF. CDR3 nucleotides: TGTGCCAGCAGCCGCCGGACTAGCGGCTACGAGCAGTACTTC.

This clonotype was counted a few times. The CDR3 sequence is CASSPWGGRDTQYF. The CDR3 DNA follows: TGTGCCAGCAGCCCCTGGGGGGGCCGAGATACGCAGTATTTT. The genes are TRBV27 and TRBJ2-3; tentatively, D is TRBD2 (7 bases). The CDR3 loop spans 14 amino acids. Trimming shortened V by 6 bases and J by 5 bases, and 15 bases separated the two germline ends. Germline V lookup: CDR1 MNHEY, CDR2 SMNVEV (reference sequence).

V gene TRBV11-2 combines with J gene TRBJ2-3; D is uncertain. The CDR3 runs to 18 residues. From germline, CDR1 is SGHAT and CDR2 FQNNGV. The V end was cut by 4 bases, the J end by 0 bases, with 20 bases between. CDR3 sequence (DNA): TGTGCCAGCAGCTCCCGCAGACTCCTTGCTGTGAGCACAGATACGCAGTATTTT. As protein: CASSSRRLLAVSTDTQYF.

Notes on this clonotype: Sequence at one end of the junction differs from germline and may be a read error. This chain links TRBV7-7 with TRBJ2-5; TRBD1 is a possible D gene (6 bases). Germline V lookup: CDR1 SSHAT, CDR2 FNYEAQ (reference sequence). There are 14 residues in the CDR3. CDR3 region: CASSSGHTQETQYF. The CDR3 bases are TGTGCTAGCAGCTCGGGACACACCCAAGAGACCCAGTACTTC.

This clonotype has just a few counts. This chain links TRBV11-2 with TRBJ1-2; D is perhaps TRBD1 (5 bases). This CDR3 has 12 residues. Germline V gives CDR1 SGHAT, CDR2 FQNNGV. V was trimmed by 0 bases and J by 6 bases, leaving 5 bases between them. The CDR3 DNA follows: TGTGCCAGCAGCTTAGAAGGGGATGGCTACACCTTC. Amino acid sequence: CASSLEGDGYTF. Combining the CDR3 with reference TRBV11-2 and TRBJ1-2 gives the whole variable domain EAGVAQSPRYKIIEKRQSVAFWCNPISGHATLYWYQQILGQGPKLLIQFQNNGVVDDSQLPKDRFSAERLKGVDSTLKIQPAKLEDSAVYLCASSLEGDGYTFGSGTRLTVV.

This clonotype occurred once. The chain combines TRBV7-6 with TRBJ2-1; the D is unclear. Deletions cut 8 bases from V and 9 bases from J, with 14 bases between. The CDR3 contains 12 residues. CDR1 is SGHVS and CDR2 is FNYEAQ in the germline V gene. CDR3 loop: CASEGPDGEQFF. For the CDR3, the DNA is TGTGCCAGCGAAGGTCCCGATGGTGAGCAGTTCTTC. Looking up the rest from reference TRBV7-6 and TRBJ2-1 gives the full variable domain: GAGVSQSPRYKVTKRGQDVALRCDPISGHVSLYWYRQALGQGPEFLTYFNYEAQQDKSGLPNDRFSAERPEGSISTLTIQRTEQRDSAMYRCASEGPDGEQFFGPGTRLTVL.

This clonotype was seen a single time. V and J are TRBV6-5 and TRBJ2-5; D may be TRBD2 (7 bases). The V gene's germline CDR1 is MNHEY and CDR2 SVGAGI. The CDR3 has 16 amino acids. V lost 2 bases and J 4 bases, leaving 17 bases between the germline ends. As DNA, the CDR3 is TGTGCCAGCAGTTACCCCAGGGGAGGGTTGCGAGAGACCCAGTACTTC. Translated: CASSYPRGGLRETQYF.

The rearrangement links TRBV7-2 to TRBJ2-7, with D perhaps being TRBD1 or TRBD2 (5 bases each). The germline CDR1 and CDR2 sequences are SGHTA and FQGNSA. The CDR3 extends over 15 amino acids. The ends were cut back, 1 base at V and 5 bases at J, with 15 bases in the middle. The CDR3 spells CASSLVWGRVHEQYF. The DNA for the CDR3 is TGTGCCAGCAGCTTAGTCTGGGGACGGGTCCACGAGCAGTACTTC.